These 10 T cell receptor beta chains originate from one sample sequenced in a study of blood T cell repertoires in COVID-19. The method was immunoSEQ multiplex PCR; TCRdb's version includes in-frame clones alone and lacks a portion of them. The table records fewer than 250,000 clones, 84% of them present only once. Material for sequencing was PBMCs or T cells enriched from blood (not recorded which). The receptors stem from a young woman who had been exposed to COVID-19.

CDR3 nucleotide sequence: TGTGCCAGTAGTATAGCTACCGGGACAGAATACAATGAGCAGTTCTTC. Translated: CASSIATGTEYNEQFF. The gene calls are TRBV19 and TRBJ2-1, with TRBD1 matching 7 bases. J was trimmed by 4 bases and V by 1 base; bases with no gene match: 7. Looked up from germline, CDR1 is LNHDA and CDR2 is SQIVND (reference sequence). CDR3 length: 16 residues.

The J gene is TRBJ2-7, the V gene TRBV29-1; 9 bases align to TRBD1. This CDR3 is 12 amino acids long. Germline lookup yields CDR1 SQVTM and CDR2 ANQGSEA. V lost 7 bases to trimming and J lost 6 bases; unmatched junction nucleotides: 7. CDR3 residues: CSATGQGTEQYF. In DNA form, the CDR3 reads TGCAGCGCGACGGGACAGGGTACCGAGCAGTACTTC.

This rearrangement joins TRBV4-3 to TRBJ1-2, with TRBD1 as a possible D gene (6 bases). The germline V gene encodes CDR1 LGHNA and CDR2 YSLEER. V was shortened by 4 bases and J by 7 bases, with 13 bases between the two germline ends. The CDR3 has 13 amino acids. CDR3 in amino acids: CASSPRAGVGYTF. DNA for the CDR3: TGCGCCAGCAGCCCCCGAGCAGGGGTTGGCTACACCTTC.

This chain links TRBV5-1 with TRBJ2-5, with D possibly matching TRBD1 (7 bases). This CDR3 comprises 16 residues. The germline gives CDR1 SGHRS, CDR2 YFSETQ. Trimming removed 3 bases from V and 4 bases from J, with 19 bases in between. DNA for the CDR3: TGCGCCAGCAGCTCCAGGGGGGCCCCCGGGTCAGAGACCCAGTACTTC. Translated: CASSSRGAPGSETQYF.

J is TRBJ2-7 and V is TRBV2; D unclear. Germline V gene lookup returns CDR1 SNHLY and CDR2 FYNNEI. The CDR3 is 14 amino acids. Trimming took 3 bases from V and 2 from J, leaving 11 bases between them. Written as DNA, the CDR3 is TGTGCCAGCAGTGATTATGAGCCGACCTACGAGCAGTACTTC. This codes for CASSDYEPTYEQYF.

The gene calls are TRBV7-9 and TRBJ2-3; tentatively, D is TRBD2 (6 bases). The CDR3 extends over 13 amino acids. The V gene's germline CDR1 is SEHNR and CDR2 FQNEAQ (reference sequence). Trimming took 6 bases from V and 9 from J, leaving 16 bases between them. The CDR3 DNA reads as TGTGCCAGCAGTGACAGACTAGTCCGAACGCAGTATTTT. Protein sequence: CASSDRLVRTQYF.

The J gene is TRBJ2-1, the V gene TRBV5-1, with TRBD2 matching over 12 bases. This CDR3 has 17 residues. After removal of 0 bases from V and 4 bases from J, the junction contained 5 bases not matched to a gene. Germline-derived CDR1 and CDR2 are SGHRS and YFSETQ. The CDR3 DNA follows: TGCGCCAGCAGCTTGGCCATGACTAGCGGGGGATACAATGAGCAGTTCTTC. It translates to CASSLAMTSGGYNEQFF.

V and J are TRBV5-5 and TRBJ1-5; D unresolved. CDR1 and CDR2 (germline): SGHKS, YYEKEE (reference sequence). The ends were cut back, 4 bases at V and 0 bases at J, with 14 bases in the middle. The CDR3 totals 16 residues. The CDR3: CASSREAAYSNQPQHF. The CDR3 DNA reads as TGTGCCAGCAGCAGAGAGGCCGCCTATAGCAATCAGCCCCAGCATTTT. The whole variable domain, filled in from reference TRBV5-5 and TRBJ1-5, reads DAGVTQSPTHLIKTRGQQVTLRCSPISGHKSVSWYQQVLGQGPQFIFQYYEKEERGRGNFPDRFSARQFPNYSSELNVNALLLGDSALYLCASSREAAYSNQPQHFGDGTRLSIL.

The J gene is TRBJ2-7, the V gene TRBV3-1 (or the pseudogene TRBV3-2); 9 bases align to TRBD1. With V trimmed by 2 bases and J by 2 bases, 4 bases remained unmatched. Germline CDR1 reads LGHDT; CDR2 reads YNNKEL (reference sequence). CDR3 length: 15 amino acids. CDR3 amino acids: CASSQQGQGTYEQYF. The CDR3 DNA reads TGTGCCAGCAGCCAACAGGGACAGGGTACCTACGAGCAGTACTTC.

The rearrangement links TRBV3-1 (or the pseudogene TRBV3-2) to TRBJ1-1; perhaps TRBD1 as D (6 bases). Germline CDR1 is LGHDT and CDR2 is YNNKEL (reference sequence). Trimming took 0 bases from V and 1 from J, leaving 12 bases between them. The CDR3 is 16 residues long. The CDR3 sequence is CASSQDRGHRNTEAFF. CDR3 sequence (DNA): TGTGCCAGCAGCCAAGATAGGGGACACCGGAACACTGAAGCTTTCTTT.